This T cell receptor beta chain is drawn from a study of T cell responses to AZD1222 COVID-19 vaccine. Sequencing was performed with immunoSEQ multiplex PCR; in TCRdb, only in-frame clones are kept and a portion is missing. The top ten hold roughly 1% of the sample, which has under 250,000 clones, 90% to 95% seen once. On this clone: Its antigen is not identified.

This CDR3 is 14 amino acids long. Per germline, CDR1 SNHLY and CDR2 FYNNEI. The ends were cut back, 2 bases at V and 11 bases at J, with 13 bases in the middle. General observations from the study: At study baseline, merely roughly 6 AZD1222 recipients were seropositive. Donors were chiefly white British, with a greater number of females, and clonal diversity was perhaps underestimated. Repertoires in all cases were sampled only once the peak T cell response had passed.

The chain uses TRBV2 and TRBJ1-6; weak D call: TRBD1 (5 bases). The source is an adult in good health. This specimen was peripheral blood, taken on day 0 of MenACWY control vaccination. CDR3 DNA sequence: TGTGCCAGCAGTGAATCCAGGGCGAGTGCACCCCTCCACTTT. Amino acid sequence: CASSESRASAPLHF.